The clone carrying this TCR beta chain was counted a single time. Generated by immunoSEQ multiplex PCR, the TCRdb table keeps only in-frame clones and is missing some. The data contain 75,000 to 95,000 clones, over 75% of them singletons. Looked up from germline, CDR1 is SGHRS and CDR2 is YFSETQ. Trimming stripped 9 bases from V and 4 bases from J, with 19 bases between. The CDR3 has 15 amino acids. These data belong to a study of control samples from healthy donors and cancer patients. The specimen was blood. This receptor was taken from a woman aged 50 to 65 in good health. The chain has TRBV5-1 and TRBJ1-4; D might be TRBD1 (5 bases). In DNA, the CDR3 is TGCGCCACCAGACCCTGGGGGAGGAATAATGAAAAACTGTTTTTT. Encoded protein: CATRPWGRNNEKLFF. Looking up the rest from reference TRBV5-1 and TRBJ1-4 gives the full variable domain: KAGVTQTPRYLIKTRGQQVTLSCSPISGHRSVSWYQQTPGQGLQFLFEYFSETQRNKGNFPGRFSGRQFSNSRSEMNVSTLELGDSALYLCATRPWGRNNEKLFFGSGTQLSVL.